Listed here are 11 T cell receptor beta chains from one sample, sequenced in a study of control samples from healthy donors and cancer patients. Repertoires were generated with immunoSEQ multiplex PCR, while TCRdb's copy carries only in-frame clones and drops some. The sample lists 230,000 or so clones, 90% to 95% occurring once. The specimen was blood. The receptors here all came from a man between 50 and 59 years old in good health.

The CDR3 coding sequence is TGTGCCAGCAGCCAAGGCCCAGGGGTCAACACTGAAGCTTTCTTT. Translating gives CASSQGPGVNTEAFF. The gene calls are TRBV3-1 (or the pseudogene TRBV3-2) and TRBJ1-1; possible D gene TRBD1, 6 bases. This CDR3 has 15 amino acids. V was pared by 1 base and J by 2 bases, with 11 bases between. Germline V CDR1 and CDR2: LGHDT, YNNKEL (reference sequence).

The chain is built from TRBV5-1 and TRBJ2-1; D call uncertain. The CDR3 consists of 12 residues. With 1 base removed from V and 2 bases from J, the gap between germline ends came to 1 base. CDR1 and CDR2 from the germline V gene are SGHRS and YFSETQ. The chain's CDR3 is CASSLPYNEQFF. CDR3 nucleotides: TGCGCCAGCAGCTTGCCCTACAATGAGCAGTTCTTC.

This clone was seen a handful of times. V is TRBV30 and J is TRBJ1-3; the D gene is possibly TRBD1 (6 bases). This CDR3 has 13 amino acids. Trimming stripped 0 bases from V and 4 bases from J, with 7 bases between. Germline CDR1 GTSNPN, CDR2 SVGIG (reference sequence). CDR3 in DNA: TGTGCCTGGAGTGTAGGGGGAGGAAACACCATATATTTT. Its translation: CAWSVGGGNTIYF.

This sequence joins TRBV11-2 and TRBJ1-3; D ambiguous. Germline lookup yields CDR1 SGHAT and CDR2 FQNNGV. The CDR3 extends over 14 amino acids. With 4 bases removed from V and 3 bases from J, the gap between germline ends came to 10 bases. DNA of the CDR3: TGTGCCAGCAGCTCCCGCCAAGTTGGAAACACCATATATTTT. Translating gives CASSSRQVGNTIYF. Looking up the rest from reference TRBV11-2 and TRBJ1-3 gives the full variable domain: EAGVAQSPRYKIIEKRQSVAFWCNPISGHATLYWYQQILGQGPKLLIQFQNNGVVDDSQLPKDRFSAERLKGVDSTLKIQPAKLEDSAVYLCASSSRQVGNTIYFGEGSWLTVV.

This chain connects TRBV19 to TRBJ1-2, with TRBD1 matching 7 bases. J gave up 8 bases and V 5 bases, and 20 bases lay outside the gene matches. Germline CDR1 and CDR2: LNHDA and SQIVND (reference sequence). This CDR3 contains 17 residues. The CDR3 DNA sequence: TGTGCCAGTAGTCCACAAGGGACAGCCCTGACCTTTACGGGCTACACCTTC. Translation: CASSPQGTALTFTGYTF.

The gene calls are TRBV6-6 and TRBJ2-7; perhaps TRBD1 as D (5 bases). The CDR3 spans 13 residues. Germline assignment: CDR1 MNHNY and CDR2 SVGAGI (reference sequence). V was shortened by 0 bases and J by 3 bases, with 6 bases between the two germline ends. The CDR3 sequence is CASSYSDSYEQYF. Written as DNA, the CDR3 is TGTGCCAGCAGTTACTCAGACAGCTACGAGCAGTACTTC.

DNA of the CDR3: TGTGCCAGTGCGGCGCGCACAGATACGCAGTATTTT. This translates into CASAARTDTQYF. V usage is TRBV19 and J usage is TRBJ2-3; D not certain. Trimming removed 8 bases from V and 1 base from J, with 7 bases in between. The CDR3 spans 12 residues. The germline CDR1 and CDR2 sequences are LNHDA and SQIVND (reference sequence).

This clone has just one count. For the CDR3, the DNA is TGTGCCAGCAGTCTTCAAGCTAACTATGGCTACACCTTC. Its protein product is CASSLQANYGYTF. V usage is TRBV6-2 or TRBV6-3 and J usage is TRBJ1-2; D is ambiguous. Trimming took off 5 bases at V and 0 bases at J, with 7 bases between the two ends. Looked up from germline, CDR1 is MNHEY and CDR2 is SVGEGT. The CDR3 loop spans 13 amino acids.

This chain links TRBV2 with TRBJ2-1, with TRBD2 identical over 11 bases. CDR1 and CDR2 (germline): SNHLY, FYNNEI. V shed 3 bases, J shed 6 bases, and the junction held 7 bases outside the gene matches. The CDR3 loop spans 16 amino acids. CDR3 amino acids: CASSDRIAGGRNEQFF. CDR3 in DNA: TGTGCCAGCAGTGATAGAATAGCGGGGGGGCGCAATGAGCAGTTCTTC.

The chain links TRBV20-1 to TRBJ2-7, with 10 bases fitting TRBD2. Germline CDR1 reads DFQATT; CDR2 reads SNEGSKA (reference sequence). J lost 5 bases, V lost 3 bases, and 10 bases had no gene match. The CDR3 is 15 residues long. CDR3: CSASESGGARHEQYF. The CDR3 DNA sequence: TGCAGTGCTAGTGAGAGCGGGGGGGCACGGCACGAGCAGTACTTC.

This sequence joins TRBV4-1 and TRBJ1-6; D is perhaps TRBD1 (6 bases). CDR1 MGHRA and CDR2 YSYEKL come from the germline V gene. The CDR3 runs 16 residues. Trimming pared 6 bases from V and 7 bases from J, leaving 19 bases between. The CDR3 loop reads CASSLQGLGTNSPLHF. The CDR3 region has the DNA TGCGCCAGCAGTCTGCAGGGGCTTGGGACCAATTCACCCCTCCACTTT.